The clone carrying this T cell receptor (beta chain) was seen ten or more times. Its antigen is currently unknown. These data originate in a study of regulatory T cells in long-lasting Graves disease. Findings and limits, study-wide: Whereas 1,000 or so public clonotypes were shared by new patients, persistent patients shared more, at a few thousand. TCR diversity was lower in persistent than newly diagnosed Graves' disease.

Time point in this sample: newly diagnosed GD, antithyroid drugs for less than 3 months. PBMC RNA served as the TCR library source. V was pared by 5 bases and J by 0 bases, with 2 bases of the junction left unmatched. CDR3 length: 17 residues. Germline-derived CDR1 and CDR2 are MDHEN and SYDVKM. Sequencing libraries for TCR beta were prepared with iRepertoire HTBI primers and Arm-PCR of CDR3 regions. TCRdb reprocessed the multiplex PCR reads via MiXCR and lists one record per CDR3 protein. This table has a few hundred thousand distinct CDR3 sequences, around 11% appearing once. The same sample was also studied in work on T cells in Graves' hyperthyroidism and ophthalmopathy. That study reports: Orbital computed tomography, thyroid ultrasound, serum thyroxine and TRAb, and clinical symptoms together informed the diagnoses. Using 13 V-J features, a model discriminated ophthalmopathy from stable hyperthyroidism.

The TCR originated in a woman aged 18-29 years with Graves disease. The source material was peripheral blood mononuclear cells (PBMCs), sampled at new diagnosis, from a patient treated with antithyroid drugs. V usage is TRBV28 and J usage is TRBJ2-1, with 15 bases fitting TRBD2. The CDR3 spells CASSGLAGGSSYNEQFF. The CDR3 DNA follows: TGTGCCAGCAGTGGACTAGCGGGAGGGAGCTCCTACAATGAGCAGTTCTTC.